This entry features one TCR beta chain sequence. The data were obtained in a study of technical replicates of blood from a few donors. Measured with immunoSEQ multiplex PCR; TCRdb has only the in-frame clones, and not every one. The table has 84,000 or so clones, roughly 94% seen once. The germline V gene encodes CDR1 SGHRS and CDR2 YFSETQ. V was pared by 2 bases and J by 4 bases, with 6 bases of the junction left unmatched. The CDR3 runs to 16 residues. Sequencing input: T cells isolated from PBMCs. The sequence was collected from a human donor in good health. The V call is TRBV5-1, the J call TRBJ2-1; 10 positions match TRBD2. The CDR3 region is CASSFQRGGSYNEQFF. CDR3 coding DNA: TGCGCCAGCAGCTTCCAGCGGGGGGGCAGTTACAATGAGCAGTTCTTC.